Below are 16 T cell receptor beta chains sequenced from a single sample in a study of blood T cell repertoires in COVID-19. The assay was immunoSEQ multiplex PCR, and TCRdb's table has in-frame clones only and misses some. This table has 150,000 to 200,000 clones, approximately 90% appearing once. Material for sequencing was peripheral blood. Receptor source: a man in his late teens or twenties who had recovered from COVID-19.

The chain employs TRBV10-3 and TRBJ2-2; D unclear. CDR3 length equals 13 residues. Trimming cost V 8 bases and J 0 bases, with 7 bases left between them. Germline lookup yields CDR1 ENHRY and CDR2 SYGVKD. Here the CDR3 DNA reads TGTGCCATCTTCACTGCGAACACCGGGGAGCTGTTTTTT. As protein: CAIFTANTGELFF.

CDR3 region: CASSLGGSAGELFF. For the CDR3, the DNA is TGTGCCAGCAGTCTCGGGGGTTCCGCCGGGGAGCTGTTTTTT. This rearrangement joins TRBV7-2 to TRBJ2-2; TRBD2 is a possible D gene (6 bases). V lost 6 bases and J 6 bases, leaving 14 bases between the germline ends. CDR1 is SGHTA and CDR2 is FQGNSA in the germline V gene. This CDR3 spans 14 amino acids.

The gene calls are TRBV18 and TRBJ2-1; 11 nucleotides match TRBD2. Germline V gives CDR1 KGHSH, CDR2 LQKENI. The CDR3 has 16 residues. The V and J ends lost 0 bases and 9 bases, in that order; junction bases with no gene match: 7. This CDR3 reads CASSPPLAGGIGEQFF. CDR3 coding DNA: TGTGCCAGCTCACCACCTCTAGCGGGAGGAATAGGTGAGCAGTTCTTC. The full variable domain, rest sourced from reference TRBV18 and TRBJ2-1, is NAGVMQNPRHLVRRRGQEARLRCSPMKGHSHVYWYRQLPEEGLKFMVYLQKENIIDESGMPKERFSAEFPKEGPSILRIQQVVRGDSAAYFCASSPPLAGGIGEQFFGPGTRLTVL.

The rearrangement joins TRBV30 to TRBJ2-1, with 11 bases matching TRBD2. This CDR3 comprises 13 residues. Germline V CDR1 and CDR2: GTSNPN, SVGIG (reference sequence). V shed 0 bases and J 8 bases; nucleotides not matched to a gene: 0. This CDR3 is CAWSVLAGDEQFF. CDR3 in DNA: TGTGCCTGGAGTGTACTAGCGGGAGATGAGCAGTTCTTC.

This clone has more than one count but fewer than ten. CDR3 amino acids: CASSWGLANEQFF. The CDR3 region has the DNA TGTGCCAGCAGTTGGGGACTAGCTAATGAGCAGTTCTTC. This sequence joins TRBV6-2 or TRBV6-3 and TRBJ2-1, with 9 bases aligning to TRBD2. Trimming cost V 4 bases and J 7 bases; bases outside gene matches: 2. CDR3 size: 13 residues. In germline, CDR1 is MNHEY, CDR2 SVGEGT.

The chain links TRBV7-9 to TRBJ1-1, with a possible D match to TRBD1 (5 bases). This CDR3 is built from 14 residues. Germline values: CDR1 SEHNR, CDR2 FQNEAQ (reference sequence). Deletions cut 5 bases from V and 5 bases from J, with 15 bases between. As DNA, the CDR3 is TGTGCCAGCAGCAGAACGTCTCGGGGGACTGAAGCTTTCTTT. This translates into CASSRTSRGTEAFF.

This chain uses TRBV12-5 with TRBJ2-6; TRBD2 matches 7 bases. V trimming: 0 bases; J trimming: 0 bases; junction bases outside the gene matches: 5. This CDR3 region has 18 residues. The V gene's germline CDR1 is LGHNT and CDR2 FRNRAP. CDR3 amino acids: CASGLVLGGTSGANVLTF. The CDR3 bases are TGTGCTAGTGGTTTGGTATTGGGGGGGACCTCTGGGGCCAACGTCCTGACTTTC. Together with reference TRBV12-5 and TRBJ2-6, the CDR3 gives the full variable domain: DARVTQTPRHKVTEMGQEVTMRCQPILGHNTVFWYRQTMMQGLELLAYFRNRAPLDDSGMPKDRFSAEMPDATLATLKIQPSEPRDSAVYFCASGLVLGGTSGANVLTFGAGSRLTVL.

The chain uses TRBV3-1 (or the pseudogene TRBV3-2) and TRBJ2-1; 13 nucleotides agree with TRBD2. There are 15 residues in the CDR3. Trimming removed 4 bases from V and 6 bases from J; junction bases left unmatched: 3. Looked up from germline, CDR1 is LGHDT and CDR2 is YNNKEL (reference sequence). This CDR3 reads CASSPTSGRANEQFF. In nucleotides, the CDR3 is TGTGCCAGCAGCCCCACTAGCGGGAGGGCCAATGAGCAGTTCTTC.

This chain uses TRBV27 with TRBJ2-7, with D possibly being TRBD1 (6 bases). V was cut by 1 base and J by 6 bases, with 10 bases left in between. CDR1 and CDR2 (germline): MNHEY, SMNVEV (reference sequence). The CDR3 is made up of 13 amino acids. The CDR3 sequence is CASSLFGGREQYF. The DNA of the CDR3 is TGTGCCAGCAGTTTATTTGGGGGCCGCGAGCAGTACTTC.

The rearrangement links TRBV30 to TRBJ1-2, with D tentatively TRBD1 (5 bases). Trimming shortened V by 0 bases and J by 4 bases, and 24 bases separated the two germline ends. Germline assignment: CDR1 GTSNPN and CDR2 SVGIG (reference sequence). The CDR3 covers 18 residues. CDR3 coding DNA: TGTGCCTGGAGTGTATTAGGCGGACAACCCCGCGGGATCTATGGCTACACCTTC. Translating it yields CAWSVLGGQPRGIYGYTF.

This clone was observed a single time. This chain links TRBV2 with TRBJ2-7, with D maybe TRBD2 (5 bases). The CDR3 extends over 11 amino acids. Germline CDR1 reads SNHLY; CDR2 reads FYNNEI. Trimming left V 6 bases short and J 6 bases short, with 9 bases between. This CDR3 is CASSGEFEQYF. In nucleotides, the CDR3 is TGTGCCAGCAGCGGGGAGTTCGAGCAGTACTTC.

The CDR3 reads CASSLASGRSYGEQYF. CDR3 sequence (DNA): TGTGCCAGCAGCTTAGCTAGCGGGAGGTCCTATGGCGAGCAGTACTTC. V gene TRBV7-9 combines with J gene TRBJ2-7, with 10 bases that match TRBD2. The trim removed 0 bases at V and 6 bases at J, leaving 8 bases unmatched. In germline, CDR1 is SEHNR, CDR2 FQNEAQ (reference sequence). The CDR3 sequence is 16 residues long.

This clone was recorded only once. CDR3 DNA: TGTGCCACCAAATACCAGGGCTTCGGCTACGAGCAGTACTTC. Protein: CATKYQGFGYEQYF. The chain uses TRBV27 and TRBJ2-7; maybe TRBD1 (5 bases). CDR3 size: 14 residues. Trimming took 10 bases from V and 3 from J, leaving 19 bases between them. Germline V CDR1 and CDR2: MNHEY, SMNVEV (reference sequence).

The chain joins TRBV7-8 to TRBJ1-1, with no clear D. V lost 1 base, J lost 0 bases, and 6 bases lay in between. The CDR3 length is 14 residues. CDR1 and CDR2 (germline): SGHVS, FQNEAQ. CDR3 loop: CASSLGRVNTEAFF. DNA for the CDR3: TGTGCCAGCAGCTTAGGTCGGGTGAACACTGAAGCTTTCTTT.

The V call is TRBV24-1, the J call TRBJ1-3; TRBD1 aligns across 10 bases. Per germline, CDR1 KGHDR and CDR2 SFDVKD. The CDR3 contains 21 residues. J gave up 5 bases and V 4 bases, and 22 bases lay outside the gene matches. CDR3 DNA: TGTGCCACCAGTGACTTTGATGACCGGGACAGGGGCCAACATGTAAGAAACACCATATATTTT. It translates to CATSDFDDRDRGQHVRNTIYF.

The chain joins TRBV28 to TRBJ2-1; tentative D call: TRBD2 (5 bases). Germline values: CDR1 MDHEN, CDR2 SYDVKM. The CDR3 is 14 amino acids. V was cut by 1 base and J by 1 base, with 5 bases left in between. CDR3 protein: CASSLSGSYNEQFF. The CDR3 region has the DNA TGTGCCAGCAGTTTATCGGGGTCCTACAATGAGCAGTTCTTC.